This T cell receptor (beta chain) was observed in a study of spatial heterogeneity in lung cancer. Study overall: Beta-chain sequences were consistently detected more often than alpha-chain sequences. Within raw reads, each unique TCR and UMI combination appeared on average more than ten times. The study's findings and limits: Compared with follow-up, resection was when ubiquitous expanded tumor TCRs appeared in blood more.

Every molecule of TCR cDNA had its own unique molecular identifier. Each CDR3 protein gets one entry after TCRdb re-called the 5' RACE reads with MiXCR. Of tens of thousands of distinct CDR3 sequences in the sample, under 9% were seen once. This clonotype was counted many times. Its antigen is not identified. Trimming cost V 6 bases and J 7 bases, with 7 bases left between them. The CDR3 is 11 amino acids. Germline V CDR1 and CDR2: MNHNY, SVGAGI (reference sequence). As for time point: sample taken at primary tumor resection. Unsorted whole RNA samples from tumor, nontumor lung or frozen PBMC were sequenced.

This chain links TRBV6-6 with TRBJ1-5; D unclear. The sequence was obtained from a male donor with early-stage non-small cell lung cancer. The input for sequencing was PBMCs, taken at surgery. CDR3 sequence: CASSRGQPQHF. The DNA for the CDR3 is TGTGCCAGCAGCCGCGGACAGCCCCAGCATTTT.